One and the same sample provided the 7 T cell receptor beta chains below, sequenced in a study of cytomegalovirus exposure and HLA in healthy donors. PCR amplification relied on 60 Vbeta primers (plus 13 Jbeta primers). Method: immunoSEQ multiplex PCR; TCRdb's copy keeps in-frame clones and lacks some. The sample has about 130,000 clones, roughly two thirds seen once. Sequenced: PBMCs. The receptors here all came from a man aged 25 to 40 in good health and CMV-seropositive.

The J gene is TRBJ2-7, the V gene TRBV11-2, with D perhaps matching TRBD2 (5 bases). Germline V gene data show CDR1 as SGHAT and CDR2 as FQNNGV. This CDR3 has 19 amino acids. The V gene lost 1 base and the J gene lost 4 bases, with 26 bases spanning the gap. The CDR3 DNA reads as TGTGCCAGCAGCTTAGTATACCCCTCCCTGTCCGGGAACTTATACGAGCAGTACTTC. It yields the protein CASSLVYPSLSGNLYEQYF. The full variable domain, in which reference TRBV11-2 and TRBJ2-7 provide the parts outside the CDR3, is EAGVAQSPRYKIIEKRQSVAFWCNPISGHATLYWYQQILGQGPKLLIQFQNNGVVDDSQLPKDRFSAERLKGVDSTLKIQPAKLEDSAVYLCASSLVYPSLSGNLYEQYFGPGTRLTVT.

In the case of this clone: Germline and junction disagree at one end, which may indicate a read error. The chain carries TRBV15 and TRBJ1-3; tentatively, D is TRBD1 (5 bases). Germline V CDR1 and CDR2: LNHNV, YYDKDF (reference sequence). CDR3 size: 16 residues. CDR3 DNA sequence: TGTGCCACCAGCAGCGTCAGGGTACTCTCTGGAAACACCATGTATTTT. This codes for CATSSVRVLSGNTMYF.

The chain links TRBV7-9 to TRBJ2-3; maybe TRBD1 (6 bases). The V and J ends lost 0 bases and 4 bases respectively, with 11 bases between them. From germline, CDR1 is SEHNR and CDR2 FQNEAQ (reference sequence). CDR3 size: 15 residues. The CDR3 DNA follows: TGTGCCAGCAGCTTAGCCGCCAGGGGCTCAGATACGCAGTATTTT. It yields the protein CASSLAARGSDTQYF. The full variable domain, in which reference TRBV7-9 and TRBJ2-3 provide the parts outside the CDR3, is DTGVSQNPRHKITKRGQNVTFRCDPISEHNRLYWYRQTLGQGPEFLTYFQNEAQLEKSRLLSDRFSAERPKGSFSTLEIQRTEQGDSAMYLCASSLAARGSDTQYFGPGTRLTVL.

This chain connects TRBV28 to TRBJ1-1; D remains ambiguous. CDR1 MDHEN and CDR2 SYDVKM come from the germline V gene. V lost 10 bases and J 0 bases, leaving 9 bases between the germline ends. The CDR3 extends over 12 amino acids. The CDR3 spells CATALLNTEAFF. The CDR3 nucleotides read TGTGCCACCGCTCTACTGAACACTGAAGCTTTCTTT.

The chain uses TRBV9 and TRBJ1-2; the match to TRBD1 covers 12 bases. CDR1 is SGDLS and CDR2 is YYNGEE in the germline V gene. V shed 0 bases, J shed 7 bases, and the junction held 7 bases outside the gene matches. CDR3 length equals 16 residues. CDR3 in amino acids: CASSVGGTGGFSGYTF. CDR3 DNA sequence: TGTGCCAGCAGCGTAGGAGGGACAGGGGGCTTCAGTGGCTACACCTTC.

This chain joins TRBV4-2 and TRBJ2-7; D is uncertain. V was trimmed by 2 bases and J by 7 bases, leaving 15 bases between them. This CDR3 is built from 14 residues. Germline CDR1 LGHNA, CDR2 YNFKEQ. The DNA of the CDR3 is TGTGCCAGCAGCCAAAAAGGCGACTCCGGGGAGCAGTACTTC. Amino acids: CASSQKGDSGEQYF.

This chain links TRBV4-1 with TRBJ2-5; the D gene is possibly TRBD2 (6 bases). Germline V gene lookup returns CDR1 MGHRA and CDR2 YSYEKL. V dropped 0 bases and J dropped 7 bases, with 12 bases sitting between them. The length of the CDR3 is 14 residues. The CDR3 protein is CASSQEGGGGTQYF. The CDR3 bases are TGCGCCAGCAGCCAAGAGGGAGGCGGAGGGACCCAGTACTTC.